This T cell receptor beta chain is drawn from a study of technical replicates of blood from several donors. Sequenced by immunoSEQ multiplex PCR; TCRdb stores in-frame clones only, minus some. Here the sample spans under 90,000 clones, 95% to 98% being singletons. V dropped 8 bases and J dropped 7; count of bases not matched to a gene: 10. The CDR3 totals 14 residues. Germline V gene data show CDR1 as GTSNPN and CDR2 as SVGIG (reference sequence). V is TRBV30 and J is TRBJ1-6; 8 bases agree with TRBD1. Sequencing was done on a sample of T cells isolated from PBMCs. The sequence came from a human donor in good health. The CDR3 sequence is CAGTGGGGNSPLHF. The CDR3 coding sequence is TGTGCCGGCACAGGGGGGGGAGGAAATTCACCCCTCCACTTT.